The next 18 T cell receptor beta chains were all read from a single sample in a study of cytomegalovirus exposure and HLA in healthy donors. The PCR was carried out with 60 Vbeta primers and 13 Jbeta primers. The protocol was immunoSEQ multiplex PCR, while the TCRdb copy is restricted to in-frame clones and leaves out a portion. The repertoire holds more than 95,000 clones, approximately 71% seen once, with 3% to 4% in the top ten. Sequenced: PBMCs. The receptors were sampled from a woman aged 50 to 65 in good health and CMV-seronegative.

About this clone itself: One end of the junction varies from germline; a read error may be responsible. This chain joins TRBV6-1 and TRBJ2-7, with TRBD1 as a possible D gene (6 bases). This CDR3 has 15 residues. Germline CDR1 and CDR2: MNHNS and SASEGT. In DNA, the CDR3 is TGTGCCAGCAATGAAGTCAGGGGCGAACCCTACGAGCAGTACTTC. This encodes CASNEVRGEPYEQYF.

In nucleotides, the CDR3 is TGTGCCAGCAGCTTGTGGCTTGCAGTCACTAGGTATGAGCAGTTCTTC. Its protein is CASSLWLAVTRYEQFF. This chain links TRBV5-6 with TRBJ2-1; D possibly corresponds to TRBD2 (5 bases). Germline V gene data show CDR1 as SGHDT and CDR2 as YYEEEE. This CDR3 spans 16 amino acids. The V end lost 1 base, the J end lost 8 bases, and 19 bases lay between the germline ends.

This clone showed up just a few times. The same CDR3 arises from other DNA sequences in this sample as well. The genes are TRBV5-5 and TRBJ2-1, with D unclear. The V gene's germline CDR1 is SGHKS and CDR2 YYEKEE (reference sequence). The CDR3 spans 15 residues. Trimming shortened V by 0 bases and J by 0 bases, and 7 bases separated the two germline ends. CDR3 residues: CASSLDYRSYNEQFF. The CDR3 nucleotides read TGTGCCAGCAGCTTGGATTATCGCTCCTACAATGAGCAGTTCTTC.

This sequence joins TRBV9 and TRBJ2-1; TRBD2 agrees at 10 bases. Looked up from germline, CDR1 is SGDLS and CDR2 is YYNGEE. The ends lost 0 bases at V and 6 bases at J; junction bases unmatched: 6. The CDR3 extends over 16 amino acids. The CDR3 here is CASSVVPSGRLNEQFF. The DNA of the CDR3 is TGTGCCAGCAGCGTAGTCCCTAGCGGGAGACTCAATGAGCAGTTCTTC.

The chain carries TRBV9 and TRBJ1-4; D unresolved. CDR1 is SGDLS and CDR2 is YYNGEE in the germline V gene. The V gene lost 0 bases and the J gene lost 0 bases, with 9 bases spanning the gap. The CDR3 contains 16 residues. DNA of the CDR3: TGTGCCAGCAGCGTAGGCGTCATAGCAACTAATGAAAAACTGTTTTTT. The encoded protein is CASSVGVIATNEKLFF.

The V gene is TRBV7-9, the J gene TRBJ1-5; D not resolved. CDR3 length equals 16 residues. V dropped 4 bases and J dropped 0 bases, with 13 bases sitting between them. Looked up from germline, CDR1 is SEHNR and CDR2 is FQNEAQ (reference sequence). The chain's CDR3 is CASSSRGRYSNQPQHF. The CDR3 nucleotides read TGTGCCAGCAGCTCCAGAGGGAGGTATAGCAATCAGCCCCAGCATTTT.

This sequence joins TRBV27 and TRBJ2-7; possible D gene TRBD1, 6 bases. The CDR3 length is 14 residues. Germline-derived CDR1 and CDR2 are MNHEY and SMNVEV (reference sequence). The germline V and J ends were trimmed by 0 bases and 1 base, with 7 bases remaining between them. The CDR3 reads CASSLSTGSYEQYF. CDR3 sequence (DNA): TGTGCCAGCAGTTTATCTACAGGGTCCTACGAGCAGTACTTC.

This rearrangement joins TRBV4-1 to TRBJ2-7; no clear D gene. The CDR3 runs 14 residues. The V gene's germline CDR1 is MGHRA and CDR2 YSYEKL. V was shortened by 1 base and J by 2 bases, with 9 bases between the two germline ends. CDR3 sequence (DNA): TGCGCCAGCAGCCAAGGTACCCGAGCCTACGAGCAGTACTTC. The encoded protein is CASSQGTRAYEQYF.

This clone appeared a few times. The CDR3 region is CASSERQGNEKLFF. As DNA, the CDR3 is TGTGCCAGCAGTGAAAGACAGGGTAATGAAAAACTGTTTTTT. The chain couples TRBV28 to TRBJ1-4, with TRBD1 matching 7 bases. V was clipped by 5 bases and J by 4 bases; unmatched bases: 4. Germline V lookup: CDR1 MDHEN, CDR2 SYDVKM. CDR3 length: 14 residues.

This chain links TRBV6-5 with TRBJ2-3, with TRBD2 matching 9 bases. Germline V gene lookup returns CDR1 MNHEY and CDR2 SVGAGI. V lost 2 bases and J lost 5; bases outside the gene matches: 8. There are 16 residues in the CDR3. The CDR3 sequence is CASSYNGGRAKDTQYF. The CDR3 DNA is TGTGCCAGCAGTTACAACGGCGGGAGGGCCAAAGATACGCAGTATTTT.

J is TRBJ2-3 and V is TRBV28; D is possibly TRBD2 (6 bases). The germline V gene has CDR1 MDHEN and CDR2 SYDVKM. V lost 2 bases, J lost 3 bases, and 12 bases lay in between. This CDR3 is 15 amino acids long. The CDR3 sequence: CASSLSGWRTDTQYF. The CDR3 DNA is TGTGCCAGCAGTTTAAGCGGGTGGAGGACAGATACGCAGTATTTT.

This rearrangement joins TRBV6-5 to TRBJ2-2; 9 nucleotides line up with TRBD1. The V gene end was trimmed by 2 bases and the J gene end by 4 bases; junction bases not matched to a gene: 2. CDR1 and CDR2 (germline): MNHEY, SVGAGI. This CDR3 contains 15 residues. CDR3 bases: TGTGCCAGCAGTTACCCGACAGGGGGCACCGGGGAGCTGTTTTTT. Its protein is CASSYPTGGTGELFF.

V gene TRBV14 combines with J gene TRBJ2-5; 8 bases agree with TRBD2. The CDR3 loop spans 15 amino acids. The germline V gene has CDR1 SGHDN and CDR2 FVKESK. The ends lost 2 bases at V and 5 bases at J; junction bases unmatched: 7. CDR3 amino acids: CASSQRREVGETQYF. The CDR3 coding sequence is TGTGCCAGCAGCCAACGGCGGGAGGTCGGTGAGACCCAGTACTTC.

The CDR3 region is CASSIDLDSPAFF. The CDR3 DNA reads as TGTGCCAGTAGTATAGACCTAGATTCCCCAGCTTTCTTT. This chain joins TRBV19 and TRBJ1-1; D uncertain. CDR1 and CDR2 (germline): LNHDA, SQIVND (reference sequence). This CDR3 is built from 13 residues. V gave up 0 bases and J gave up 10 bases, with 12 bases separating them.

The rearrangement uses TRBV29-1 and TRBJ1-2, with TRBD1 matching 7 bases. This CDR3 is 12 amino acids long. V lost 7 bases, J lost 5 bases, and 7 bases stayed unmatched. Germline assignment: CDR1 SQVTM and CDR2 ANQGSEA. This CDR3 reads CSARDSSYGYTF. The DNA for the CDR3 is TGCAGCGCCCGGGACAGCTCTTATGGCTACACCTTC.

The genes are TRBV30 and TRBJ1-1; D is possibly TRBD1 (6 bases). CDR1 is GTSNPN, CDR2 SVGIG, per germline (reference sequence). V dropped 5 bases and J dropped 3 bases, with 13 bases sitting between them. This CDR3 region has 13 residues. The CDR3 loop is CAWERQDDTEAFF. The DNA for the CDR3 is TGTGCCTGGGAACGACAGGACGACACTGAAGCTTTCTTT. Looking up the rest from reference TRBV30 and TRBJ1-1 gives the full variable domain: SQTIHQWPATLVQPVGSPLSLECTVEGTSNPNLYWYRQAAGRGLQLLFYSVGIGQISSEVPQNLSASRPQDRQFILSSKKLLLSDSGFYLCAWERQDDTEAFFGQGTRLTVV.

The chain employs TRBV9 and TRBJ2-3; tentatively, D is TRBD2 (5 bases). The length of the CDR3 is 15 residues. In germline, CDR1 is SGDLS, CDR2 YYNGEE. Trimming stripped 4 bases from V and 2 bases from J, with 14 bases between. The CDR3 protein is CASSPAGLDTDTQYF. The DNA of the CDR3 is TGTGCCAGCAGCCCCGCCGGACTCGACACAGATACGCAGTATTTT.

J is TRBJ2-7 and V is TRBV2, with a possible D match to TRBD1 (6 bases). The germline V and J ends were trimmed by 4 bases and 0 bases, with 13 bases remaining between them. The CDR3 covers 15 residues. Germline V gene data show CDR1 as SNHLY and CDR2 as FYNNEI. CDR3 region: CASSVEQGYSYEQYF. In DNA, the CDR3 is TGTGCCAGCAGTGTCGAGCAGGGGTACTCCTACGAGCAGTACTTC.